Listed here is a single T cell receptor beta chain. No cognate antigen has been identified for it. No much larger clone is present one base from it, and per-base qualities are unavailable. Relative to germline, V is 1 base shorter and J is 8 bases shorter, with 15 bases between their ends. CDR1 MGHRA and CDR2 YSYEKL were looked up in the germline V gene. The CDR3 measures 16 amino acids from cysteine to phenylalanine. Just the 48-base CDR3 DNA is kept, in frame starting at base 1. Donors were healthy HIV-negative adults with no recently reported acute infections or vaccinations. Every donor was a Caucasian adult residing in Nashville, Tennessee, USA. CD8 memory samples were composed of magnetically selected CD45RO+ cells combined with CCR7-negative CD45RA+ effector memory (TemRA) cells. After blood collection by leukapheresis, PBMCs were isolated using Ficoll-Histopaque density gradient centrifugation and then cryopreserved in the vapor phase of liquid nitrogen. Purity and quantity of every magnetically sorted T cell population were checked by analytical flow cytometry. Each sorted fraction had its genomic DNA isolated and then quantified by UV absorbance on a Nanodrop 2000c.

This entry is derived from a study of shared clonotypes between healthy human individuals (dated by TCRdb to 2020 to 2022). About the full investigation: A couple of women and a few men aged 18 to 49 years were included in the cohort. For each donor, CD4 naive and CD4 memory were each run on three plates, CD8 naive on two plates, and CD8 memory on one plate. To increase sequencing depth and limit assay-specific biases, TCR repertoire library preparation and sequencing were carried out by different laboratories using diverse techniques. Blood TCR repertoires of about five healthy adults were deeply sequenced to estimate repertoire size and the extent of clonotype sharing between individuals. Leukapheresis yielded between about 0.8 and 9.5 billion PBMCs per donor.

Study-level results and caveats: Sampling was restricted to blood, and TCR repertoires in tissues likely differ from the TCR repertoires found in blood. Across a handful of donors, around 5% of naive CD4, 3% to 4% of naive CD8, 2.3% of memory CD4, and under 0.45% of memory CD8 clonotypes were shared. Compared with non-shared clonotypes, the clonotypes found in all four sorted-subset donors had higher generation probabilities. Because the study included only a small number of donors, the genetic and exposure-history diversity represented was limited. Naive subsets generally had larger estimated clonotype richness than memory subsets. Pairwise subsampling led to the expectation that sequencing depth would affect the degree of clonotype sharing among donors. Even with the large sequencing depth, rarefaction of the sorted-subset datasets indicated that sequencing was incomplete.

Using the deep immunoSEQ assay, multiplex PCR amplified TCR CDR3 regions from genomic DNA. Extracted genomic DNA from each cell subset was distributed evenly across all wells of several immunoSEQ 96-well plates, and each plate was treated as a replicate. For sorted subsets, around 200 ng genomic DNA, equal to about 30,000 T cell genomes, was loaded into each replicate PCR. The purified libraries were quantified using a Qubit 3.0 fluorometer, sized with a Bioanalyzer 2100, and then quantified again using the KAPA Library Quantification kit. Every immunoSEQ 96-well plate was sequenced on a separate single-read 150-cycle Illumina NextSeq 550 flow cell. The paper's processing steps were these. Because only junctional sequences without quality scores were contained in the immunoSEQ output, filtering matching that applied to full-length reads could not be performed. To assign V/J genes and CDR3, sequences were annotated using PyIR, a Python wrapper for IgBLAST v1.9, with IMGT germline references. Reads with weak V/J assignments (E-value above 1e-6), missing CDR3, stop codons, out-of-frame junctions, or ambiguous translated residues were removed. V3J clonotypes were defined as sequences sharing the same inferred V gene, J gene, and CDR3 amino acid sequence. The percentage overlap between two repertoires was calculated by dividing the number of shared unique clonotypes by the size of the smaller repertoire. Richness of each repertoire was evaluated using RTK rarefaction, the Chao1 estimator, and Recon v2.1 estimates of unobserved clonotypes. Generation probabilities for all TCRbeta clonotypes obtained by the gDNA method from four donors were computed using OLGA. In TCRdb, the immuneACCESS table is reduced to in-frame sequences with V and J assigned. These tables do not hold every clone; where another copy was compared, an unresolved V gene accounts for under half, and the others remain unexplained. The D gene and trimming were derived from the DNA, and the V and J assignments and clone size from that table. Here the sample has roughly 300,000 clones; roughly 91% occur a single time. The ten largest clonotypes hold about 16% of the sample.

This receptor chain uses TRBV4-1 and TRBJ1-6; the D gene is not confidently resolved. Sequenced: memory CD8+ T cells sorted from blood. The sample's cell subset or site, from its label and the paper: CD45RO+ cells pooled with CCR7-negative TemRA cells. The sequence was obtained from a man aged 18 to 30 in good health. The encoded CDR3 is CASSQADQASHSPLHF. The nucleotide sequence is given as TGCGCCAGCAGCCAAGCCGATCAGGCATCCCATTCACCCCTCCACTTT.